One and the same sample provided the 13 T cell receptor beta chains below, sequenced in a study of tumor and adjacent non-tumor tissue in lung cancer. This sample's RNA came from whole unsorted tissue. The library came from three nested PCR rounds adapted from ARM-PCR protocols. TCRdb re-called the multiplex PCR reads through MiXCR, storing one row per CDR3 protein. The data hold about 93,000 distinct CDR3 sequences, with about three fifths observed a single time. Sequenced material: lung tumor tissue. The source is a man in his 70s with non-small cell lung cancer.

This clonotype appeared a few times. The rearrangement uses TRBV28 and TRBJ2-7; 9 bases match TRBD2. The CDR3 is 15 amino acids. V shed 2 bases and J 6 bases; nucleotides not matched to a gene: 8. Per the germline V gene, CDR1 is MDHEN and CDR2 is SYDVKM. DNA of the CDR3: TGTGCCAGCAGTTTAAGGGGGCTAGCGGGAACCGAGCAGTACTTC. Protein product: CASSLRGLAGTEQYF. Full variable domain (missing parts from reference TRBV28 and TRBJ2-7): DVKVTQSSRYLVKRTGEKVFLECVQDMDHENMFWYRQDPGLGLRLIYFSYDVKMKEKGDIPEGYSVSREKKERFSLILESASTNQTSMYLCASSLRGLAGTEQYFGPGTRLTVT.

This clonotype was counted many times. The chain uses TRBV29-1 and TRBJ2-1; 7 bases agree with TRBD1. With V trimmed by 3 bases and J by 4 bases, 9 bases remained unmatched. CDR1 SQVTM and CDR2 ANQGSEA come from the germline V gene. This CDR3 contains 15 residues. The chain's CDR3 is CSVEVIPGQYNEQFF. The CDR3, as DNA: TGCAGCGTTGAGGTCATACCGGGACAGTACAATGAGCAGTTCTTC.

A note on this clonotype: The germline gene is not matched at one end of the junction; a read error may be the cause. The V and J genes are TRBV11-2 and TRBJ2-2, with a tentative D call TRBD1 (8 bases). The CDR3 runs 15 residues. Germline CDR1 reads SGHAT; CDR2 reads FQNNGV. In nucleotides, the CDR3 is TGTGCCGGCAGCCACCACAGGGGGGGGACCGGGGAGCTGTCTTTT. Protein sequence: CAGSHHRGGTGELSF.

This clonotype appeared a few times. Given a much more abundant clone one base away, this may be a read error. The chain uses TRBV10-2 and TRBJ1-2; TRBD1 is a possible D gene (5 bases). V lost 4 bases and J lost 4, with 13 bases in between. The CDR3 is 14 residues long. CDR1 and CDR2 (germline): WSHSY, SAAADI. CDR3 coding DNA: TGCGCCAGCAGTGCGGGACGAGGAAGCTATGGCTACACCTTC. Translating it yields CASSAGRGSYGYTF.

Of note for this clonotype: One junction end disagrees with the germline gene, perhaps due to a read error. This chain joins TRBV11-2 and TRBJ2-2; D is uncertain. Germline CDR1 SGHAT, CDR2 FQNNGV. The length of the CDR3 is 14 residues. Here the CDR3 reads CAGSLGGNTGELFF. The DNA of the CDR3 is TGTGCCGGCAGCTTAGGTGGGAACACTGGGGAGCTGTTTTTT. Full variable domain (missing parts from reference TRBV11-2 and TRBJ2-2): EAGVAQSPRYKIIEKRQSVAFWCNPISGHATLYWYQQILGQGPKLLIQFQNNGVVDDSQLPKDRFSAERLKGVDSTLKIQPAKLEDSAVYLCAGSLGGNTGELFFGEGSRLTVL.

The table lists this clonotype with a few counts. This sequence joins TRBV2 and TRBJ1-5, with 7 bases matching TRBD1. Trimming removed 6 bases from V and 4 bases from J; junction bases left unmatched: 9. The CDR3 runs 15 residues. The germline V gene has CDR1 SNHLY and CDR2 FYNNEI. The chain's CDR3 is CASRREGAPNQPQHF. CDR3 coding DNA: TGTGCCAGCAGGAGAGAGGGGGCCCCAAATCAGCCCCAGCATTTT.

This clonotype was observed once. The conserved closing phenylalanine or tryptophan is absent in this CDR3, likely reflecting a read error. The rearrangement joins TRBV11-1 to TRBJ2-1; D is ambiguous. Germline V gives CDR1 SGHAT, CDR2 FQDESV (reference sequence). The length of the CDR3 is 11 residues. The CDR3 DNA follows: TGTGGCAGCAGCCTAAGCAATGAGCAGTTCATC. It specifies CGSSLSNEQFI.

This clonotype is medium-sized (0.01 to 0.1%). The chain couples TRBV11-2 to TRBJ2-5, with 8 bases that match TRBD1. V lost 1 base to trimming and J lost 1 base; unmatched junction nucleotides: 2. Germline V gives CDR1 SGHAT, CDR2 FQNNGV. The CDR3 runs 15 residues. CDR3 protein: CASSLGQGPQETQYF. The CDR3 DNA reads as TGTGCCAGCAGCTTAGGACAGGGGCCCCAAGAGACCCAGTACTTC. The full variable domain, with the rest looked up from reference TRBV11-2 and TRBJ2-5, is EAGVAQSPRYKIIEKRQSVAFWCNPISGHATLYWYQQILGQGPKLLIQFQNNGVVDDSQLPKDRFSAERLKGVDSTLKIQPAKLEDSAVYLCASSLGQGPQETQYFGPGTRLLVL.

J is TRBJ2-7 and V is TRBV11-2; TRBD2 is a possible D gene (6 bases). Trimming removed 7 bases from V and 1 base from J, with 14 bases in between. From germline, CDR1 is SGHAT and CDR2 FQNNGV. The CDR3 is made up of 14 amino acids. The CDR3 is CASKLSGLSYEQYF. In DNA, the CDR3 is TGTGCCAGCAAATTAAGCGGGCTTTCCTACGAGCAGTACTTC.

This clonotype has just one count. An end of the junction differs from the germline gene, which may be a read error. This sequence joins TRBV28 and TRBJ2-5; 9 bases match TRBD2. CDR3 length equals 16 residues. Germline V gene lookup returns CDR1 MDHEN and CDR2 SYDVKM. CDR3 amino acids: CASSFNAGGSGETQYF. Here the CDR3 DNA reads TGCGCCAGCAGTTTCAACGCGGGGGGGTCAGGAGAGACCCAGTACTTC. Combining the CDR3 with reference TRBV28 and TRBJ2-5 gives the whole variable domain DVKVTQSSRYLVKRTGEKVFLECVQDMDHENMFWYRQDPGLGLRLIYFSYDVKMKEKGDIPEGYSVSREKKERFSLILESASTNQTSMYLCASSFNAGGSGETQYFGPGTRLLVL.

Points on this clonotype: An end of the junction does not agree with germline; a read error may underlie this. V usage is TRBV11-3 and J usage is TRBJ2-2; weak D call: TRBD2 (6 bases). Germline V gene sequence: CDR1 SGHNT, CDR2 YENEEA. The CDR3 is made up of 14 amino acids. The CDR3 bases are TGTGCCAGCAGCGTGACCAGAGGGGTCGGGGAGGTGTTTTTT. Translation gives CASSVTRGVGEVFF.

The chain recombines TRBV6-9 with TRBJ2-7, with TRBD2 as a possible D gene (5 bases). The CDR3 has 16 amino acids. From germline, CDR1 is MNHGY and CDR2 SVAAGI. The DNA of the CDR3 is TGTGCAAGGAGTTATATCGCGCGGGTTCGGCGCTACGAGCAGTACTTC. It yields the protein CARSYIARVRRYEQYF.

The chain has TRBV29-1 and TRBJ2-1; no clear D gene. V was cut by 8 bases and J by 8 bases, with 16 bases left in between. The CDR3 runs 12 residues. Germline V gene lookup returns CDR1 SQVTM and CDR2 ANQGSEA. The CDR3 here is CSPWTFADEQFF. CDR3 DNA: TGCAGCCCTTGGACCTTTGCAGATGAGCAGTTCTTC.